Shown below are 4 T cell receptor beta chains from a single sample sequenced in a study of cytomegalovirus exposure and HLA in healthy donors. PCR was performed using 60 Vbeta and 13 Jbeta primers. Some clones are missing from TCRdb's copy, which holds only in-frame ones; the method was immunoSEQ multiplex PCR. The table records 150,000 to 200,000 clones, about three quarters of them present only once. Source material: PBMCs. The receptors come from a woman in her 40s in good health and CMV-seronegative.

The rearrangement uses TRBV7-9 and TRBJ2-5, with 7 bases fitting TRBD2. CDR1 and CDR2 (germline): SEHNR, FQNEAQ (reference sequence). V trimming: 1 base; J trimming: 5 bases; junction bases outside the gene matches: 4. This CDR3 has 14 residues. CDR3 protein: CASSLVSGWETQYF. The DNA for the CDR3 is TGTGCCAGCAGCTTAGTTAGCGGGTGGGAGACCCAGTACTTC.

The chain combines TRBV14 with TRBJ1-6; TRBD1 might be the D (6 bases). The V end lost 7 bases, the J end lost 10 bases, and 14 bases lay between the germline ends. Germline V gives CDR1 SGHDN, CDR2 FVKESK. The CDR3 runs to 13 residues. Written as DNA, the CDR3 is TGTGCCAGCACCCAGACAGGTGGCTCACCCCTCCACTTT. Translating gives CASTQTGGSPLHF.

The rearrangement links TRBV5-1 to TRBJ2-3, with 7 bases fitting TRBD2. The CDR3 runs 15 residues. The germline gives CDR1 SGHRS, CDR2 YFSETQ. With 0 bases clipped from V and 5 bases from J, the junction kept 6 bases outside the gene matches. CDR3 DNA sequence: TGCGCCAGCAGCTTGGCGGGGGGTTTCGGAGATACGCAGTATTTT. Translation gives CASSLAGGFGDTQYF.

CDR3 coding DNA: TGTGCCAGCAGCCGTACAGGGGGGGTTCCTAAATCTGAAGCTTTCTTT. Amino acids: CASSRTGGVPKSEAFF. The chain carries TRBV27 and TRBJ1-1, with 8 bases fitting TRBD1. With V trimmed by 6 bases and J by 6 bases, 15 bases remained unmatched. The CDR3 covers 16 residues. Germline V gives CDR1 MNHEY, CDR2 SMNVEV (reference sequence).